This T cell receptor (beta chain) derives from a study of PD-1 blockade in classical Hodgkin lymphoma (dated by TCRdb to 2020 to 2022). About the study as a whole: Nivolumab dosing was 3 mg/kg intravenously every 2 weeks, continuing until either disease progression or unacceptable toxicity. The study used TCR beta sequencing and CyTOF to define a peripheral blood immune signature of response to PD-1 blockade in classical Hodgkin lymphoma.

The Qiagen DNeasy kit was used to extract genomic DNA from unsorted PBMCs and from the negatively selected CD4+ and CD8+ fractions. TCR beta CDR3 regions were subjected to amplification by immunoSEQ multiplex PCR with primers that anneal to V and J segments. A synthetic immune receptor repertoire was used to minimize amplification bias, and any remaining bias was removed computationally after sequencing. In the source study's methods: Repertoire diversity was quantified as the Shannon entropy index using custom Python scripts. Unsorted, CD4+ and CD8+ repertoires were analyzed separately, except in combined analyses where CD4+ and CD8+ sequences were merged in silico. A clone was considered expanded if an increase in frequency of at least 2-fold after treatment relative to C1D1 was found, and a pseudocount of 0.5 was applied to clones undetected at baseline. Singleton clones were defined as clones with 0 or 1 copy at C1D1, and non-singleton clones were defined as clones with 2 or more copies. Clones expanded in unsorted samples were annotated as CD4+, CD8+ or unknown by matching protein sequences in sorted samples from the same patient. Diversity changes from C1D1 to C4D1 were tested in paired samples using Wilcoxon tests. Sourced from immuneACCESS, this table was stored by TCRdb with only in-frame sequences that have V and J called. A share of the clones is absent; for the studies checked, an unresolved V gene accounts for under half, and the remainder has no known explanation. V, J and clone size are those of that table, while D and trimming were read from the DNA. The sample includes 40,000 to 45,000 clones, with 65% to 80% observed a single time. The ten largest clones represent approximately 20% of the sample.

A remark on this clone: The target of this receptor is not known. No much larger clone exists at a distance of one base, and base qualities are not known.

CDR1 and CDR2, looked up from the germline V gene (reference sequence), are LNHDA and SQIVND. V and J are trimmed by 1 base and 2 bases, and the gene matches miss 5 bases of the junction. The CDR3 sequence holds 16 residues, the cysteine and phenylalanine included. Just the 48-base CDR3 DNA is kept, in frame starting at base 1. The time point label here, explained by the study, means: cycle 1 day 1 (C1D1), immediately before nivolumab initiation. All trial patients had relapsed after autologous stem cell transplantation, with cohorts A, B and C differing in prior brentuximab vedotin exposure. The trial cohort included 50 or so patients with relapsed/refractory classical Hodgkin lymphoma, and each patient had a best overall response of complete response, partial response or progressive disease. Single-agent nivolumab was administered to trial patients in the multi-cohort phase II CheckMate 205 trial. An independent review committee assessed best overall response by applying the 2007 International Working Group response criteria. Trial PBMCs were obtained immediately prior to nivolumab initiation (C1D1) and on therapy at cycle 2 day 1 and cycle 4 day 1. After peripheral blood was drawn into 8 mL Vacutainer Cell Preparation Tubes, PBMCs were isolated by centrifugation and then cryopreserved.

The investigation overall reported the following: Newly diagnosed patients were reported to have lower baseline TCR diversity than healthy donors, and relapsed/refractory patients were reported to have lower baseline TCR diversity still. Lower diversity was observed in patients in whom nivolumab was started less than 1 year after ASCT, and these patients were excluded from later analyses so that confounding by immune reconstitution would be avoided. Baseline diversity similar to that of newly diagnosed patients was observed in trial patients achieving complete response, whereas significantly lower diversity was observed in partial responders and progressors. The study was restricted to a single clinical trial cohort, and the causes of repertoire differences, possibly disease activity or prior therapy, were left undefined. CD4+ but not CD8+ TCR diversity rose significantly by C4D1 (p=0.0027 vs p=0.16), most apparent in complete responders (p=0.02).

Recombination joined TRBV19 with TRBJ1-1, with 9 bases in between that match TRBD1. The origin of this receptor is a human donor with classical Hodgkin lymphoma. This specimen was peripheral blood mononuclear cells (PBMCs), taken at baseline. The CDR3 in this case is CASSIGRTGGNTEAFF. Here is the DNA: TGTGCCAGTAGTATAGGCCGAACAGGGGGCAACACTGAAGCTTTCTTT.